This T cell receptor (beta chain) originates from a study of shared clonotypes between healthy human individuals. Study summary: With ages of 18 to 49, the donors were a couple of women and a few men.

TCRdb keeps only in-frame clones here, not all; method: immunoSEQ multiplex PCR. The profile shows roughly 1 million clones, about 77% of them singletons. Study conclusions and caveats: Generally, naive subsets (rather than memory subsets) showed larger estimated richness.

CDR3 length equals 14 residues. V trimming: 7 bases; J trimming: 3 bases; junction bases outside the gene matches: 5. Germline CDR1 is SGHTA and CDR2 is FQGNSA. Worth noting for this clone: Its specificity is unknown.

The sequence derives from a man aged 18 to 35 in good health. V usage is TRBV7-2 and J usage is TRBJ1-2, with 10 bases that match TRBD1. The source material was memory CD4+ T cells sorted from blood. Stated subset: CD45RA-negative fraction. CDR3 in DNA: TGTGCCAGCACCCGACAGGGGGCCGACTATGGCTACACCTTC. It codes for CASTRQGADYGYTF.